The 15 T cell receptor beta chains presented below share a single source sample, sequenced in a study of control samples from healthy donors and cancer patients. TCRdb's table, derived via immunoSEQ multiplex PCR, lists solely in-frame clones and lacks some. Of about 150,000 clones detected, 89% appear once; the ten largest clones hold about 4.9%. The material sequenced was blood. The receptors originated from a man aged 25 to 40 in good health.

The rearrangement joins TRBV9 to TRBJ1-6; D is uncertain. CDR3 size: 16 residues. The V end lost 3 bases, the J end lost 6 bases, and 16 bases lay between the germline ends. Germline V lookup: CDR1 SGDLS, CDR2 YYNGEE. The CDR3 nucleotides are TGTGCCAGCAGCGCCTCAGGAGTAGGGCCTAATTCACCCCTCCACTTT. This encodes CASSASGVGPNSPLHF.

CDR3 nucleotide sequence: TGTGCCAGCAGCGAGGGGGACAGAAATAATGAAAAACTGTTTTTT. Amino acid sequence: CASSEGDRNNEKLFF. V is TRBV7-9 and J is TRBJ1-4; 7 bases line up with TRBD1. This CDR3 has 15 residues. Germline CDR1 and CDR2: SEHNR and FQNEAQ (reference sequence). The junction had 7 bases not matched to a gene; V was cut back by 5 bases and J by 4 bases.

V and J are TRBV5-8 and TRBJ1-5, with D maybe TRBD1 (5 bases). Germline V CDR1 and CDR2: SGHTS, YDEGEE. V was clipped by 0 bases and J by 5 bases, with 24 bases between them. This CDR3 contains 19 residues. The CDR3 nucleotides are TGTGCCAGCAGCTTGGGCTTTTTTTCGGGGGTGCGCATCTATCAGCCCCAGCATTTT. Protein product: CASSLGFFSGVRIYQPQHF. The variable domain in full, with the rest retrieved from reference TRBV5-8 and TRBJ1-5, is EAGVTQSPTHLIKTRGQQATLRCSPISGHTSVYWYQQALGLGLQFLLWYDEGEERNRGNFPPRFSGRQFPNYSSELNVNALELEDSALYLCASSLGFFSGVRIYQPQHFGDGTRLSIL.

V and J are TRBV2 and TRBJ2-7, with a possible D match to TRBD2 (5 bases). Germline V gene data show CDR1 as SNHLY and CDR2 as FYNNEI. The CDR3 has 15 residues. The germline V and J ends were trimmed by 8 bases and 1 base, with 18 bases remaining between them. CDR3 DNA sequence: TGTGCCAGCTCCCGGGAAGCGGCGTCTTCCTACGAGCAGTACTTC. Encoded protein: CASSREAASSYEQYF. Full variable domain (remainder filled in from reference TRBV2 and TRBJ2-7): EPEVTQTPSHQVTQMGQEVILRCVPISNHLYFYWYRQILGQKVEFLVSFYNNEISEKSEIFDDQFSVERPDGSNFTLKIRSTKLEDSAMYFCASSREAASSYEQYFGPGTRLTVT.

This clone has ten or more counts. This sample includes further DNA sequences coding for the same CDR3. The gene calls are TRBV4-1 and TRBJ1-5; 7 nucleotides line up with TRBD1. The CDR3 loop spans 15 amino acids. The germline gives CDR1 MGHRA, CDR2 YSYEKL. The trim removed 0 bases at V and 5 bases at J, leaving 4 bases unmatched. CDR3 DNA sequence: TGCGCCAGCAGCCAAGAAGTAACAGGGGATCAGCCCCAGCATTTT. This translates into CASSQEVTGDQPQHF.

V is TRBV5-8 and J is TRBJ2-2; D is perhaps TRBD1 or TRBD2 (5 bases each). The V end was cut by 3 bases, the J end by 6 bases, with 9 bases between. Germline CDR1 and CDR2: SGHTS and YDEGEE. This CDR3 is built from 13 residues. For the CDR3, the DNA is TGTGCCAGCAGCTACGGGACGGCCGGGGAGCTGTTTTTT. Its translation: CASSYGTAGELFF.

This clone has only one observation. This sequence joins TRBV9 and TRBJ1-2, with TRBD1 matching over 8 bases. V lost 4 bases and J lost 3; bases outside the gene matches: 5. The length of the CDR3 is 14 residues. Germline values: CDR1 SGDLS, CDR2 YYNGEE. CDR3 sequence: CASSTDRGHYGYTF. DNA of the CDR3: TGTGCCAGCAGCACTGACAGGGGACACTATGGCTACACCTTC. The full variable domain, its missing parts supplied by reference TRBV9 and TRBJ1-2, is DSGVTQTPKHLITATGQRVTLRCSPRSGDLSVYWYQQSLDQGLQFLIQYYNGEERAKGNILERFSAQQFPDLHSELNLSSLELGDSALYFCASSTDRGHYGYTFGSGTRLTVV.

This clone was found many times. This chain links TRBV11-3 with TRBJ2-4; tentatively, D is TRBD1 (6 bases). Trimming removed 5 bases at V and 3 bases at J, with 14 bases between. This CDR3 is 15 amino acids long. In germline, CDR1 is SGHNT, CDR2 YENEEA. DNA of the CDR3: TGTGCCAGCAGCCGCGGTGGGGGCGGCAAAAACATTCAGTACTTC. Translated, it gives CASSRGGGGKNIQYF.

This chain uses TRBV27 with TRBJ2-7; 10 positions agree with TRBD1. V shed 1 base and J 6 bases; nucleotides not matched to a gene: 6. This CDR3 contains 15 residues. Germline-derived CDR1 and CDR2 are MNHEY and SMNVEV (reference sequence). The CDR3 DNA is TGTGCCAGCAGTTTATTAAGACAGGGGGCTGTCGAGCAGTACTTC. Translating it yields CASSLLRQGAVEQYF.

The CDR3 loop reads CASSLSRQGAAGNTIYF. Written as DNA, the CDR3 is TGTGCCAGCAGTTTATCCCGACAGGGGGCGGCCGGAAACACCATATATTTT. The V call is TRBV27, the J call TRBJ1-3, with 10 bases fitting TRBD1. Per germline, CDR1 MNHEY and CDR2 SMNVEV (reference sequence). This CDR3 comprises 17 residues. V was pared by 0 bases and J by 4 bases, with 6 bases of the junction left unmatched.

The gene calls are TRBV24-1 and TRBJ2-1; the D gene is possibly TRBD1 (6 bases). V lost 6 bases to trimming and J lost 7 bases, with 15 bases between them. This CDR3 has 14 residues. In germline, CDR1 is KGHDR, CDR2 SFDVKD. The CDR3 protein is CATSRYRALNEQFF. The CDR3 nucleotides are TGTGCCACCAGTCGGTACAGGGCTCTGAATGAGCAGTTCTTC.

This clone came up once. The chain has TRBV7-3 and TRBJ2-1; 13 bases are a match to TRBD2. Germline-derived CDR1 and CDR2 are SGHTA and FQGTGA. The CDR3 contains 15 residues. V lost 5 bases, J lost 8 bases, and 6 bases stayed unmatched. CDR3 loop: CASSPGTSGVDEQFF. For the CDR3, the DNA is TGTGCCAGCAGCCCCGGGACTAGCGGGGTCGATGAGCAGTTCTTC. Based on the CDR3 plus reference TRBV7-3 and TRBJ2-1, the full variable domain is GAGVSQTPSNKVTEKGKYVELRCDPISGHTALYWYRQSLGQGPEFLIYFQGTGAADDSGLPNDRFFAVRPEGSVSTLKIQRTERGDSAVYLCASSPGTSGVDEQFFGPGTRLTVL.

The V call is TRBV29-1, the J call TRBJ2-7; a weak D match, TRBD2 (6 bases). Deletions cut 7 bases from V and 7 bases from J, with 14 bases between. This CDR3 is 11 amino acids long. Germline V gene lookup returns CDR1 SQVTM and CDR2 ANQGSEA. The CDR3, as DNA: TGCAGCGCGGCTAGTCGGGGGGAGCAGTACTTC. Protein sequence: CSAASRGEQYF.

The chain joins TRBV7-2 to TRBJ1-1; 8 nucleotides align to TRBD1. Trimming cost V 3 bases and J 4 bases; bases outside gene matches: 4. This CDR3 region has 14 residues. Germline V gene data show CDR1 as SGHTA and CDR2 as FQGNSA. In nucleotides, the CDR3 is TGTGCCAGCAGCTTCCTCCAGGGGGCCACTGAAGCTTTCTTT. The encoded protein is CASSFLQGATEAFF. The variable domain in full, completed from reference TRBV7-2 and TRBJ1-1, reads GAGVSQSPSNKVTEKGKDVELRCDPISGHTALYWYRQSLGQGLEFLIYFQGNSAPDKSGLPSDRFSAERTGGSVSTLTIQRTQQEDSAVYLCASSFLQGATEAFFGQGTRLTVV.

The chain recombines TRBV10-3 with TRBJ1-2, with D hard to call. This CDR3 contains 12 residues. Germline loops: CDR1 ENHRY, CDR2 SYGVKD. The germline V and J ends were trimmed by 8 bases and 8 bases, with 15 bases remaining between them. The CDR3 loop reads CAIAGSNGGYTF. The DNA of the CDR3 is TGTGCCATCGCGGGATCGAACGGCGGCTACACCTTC.